A selection of T cell receptor beta chains follows, all from one sample in a study of blood T cell repertoires in COVID-19. This table comes from immunoSEQ multiplex PCR, and its TCRdb copy is limited to in-frame clones, with some not included. There are roughly 300,000 clones in the sample; 89% occur only once, and 1.8% lies in the top ten. Sequencing was performed on peripheral blood. Source of these receptors: a woman aged 25-40 years with COVID-19, enrolled during active disease. CDR3s include the opening cysteine and the closing phenylalanine or tryptophan. Fields, in order: J gene, V gene, CDR3 protein.

>TRBJ2-3|TRBV2
CASSSLAGGGDTQYF
>TRBJ2-2|TRBV5-4
CASSLDGLVTGELFF
>TRBJ2-7|TRBV4-1
CASSQEDRGSDEQYF
>TRBJ2-7|TRBV29-1
CSVEGPGGGEQYF
>TRBJ2-1|TRBV6-6
CASSPRQTSGAYNEQFF
>TRBJ2-2|TRBV19
CASSIVGGGGELFF
>TRBJ1-2|TRBV20-1
CSASLRDSYGYTF
>TRBJ1-6|TRBV6-5
CASSYSIEPPRSPLHF
>TRBJ2-3|TRBV5-5
CASSLALGASGGADTQYF
>TRBJ1-2|TRBV4-1
CASSQDGTGGYYGYTF
>TRBJ1-1|TRBV27
CASSLSQVPNTEAFF
>TRBJ1-6|TRBV9
CASSGQGSYNSPLHF
>TRBJ1-5|TRBV9
CASSVGGSNQPQHF
>TRBJ1-2|TRBV5-4
CASSRSPGEGYTF
>TRBJ1-3|TRBV2
CASSGDIEMYF
>TRBJ1-2|TRBV19
CASSITTGPRGYTF
>TRBJ2-5|TRBV9
CASSLSTGGRETQYF
>TRBJ2-3|TRBV6-5
CASSYKAGNTDTQYF
>TRBJ1-1|TRBV7-2
CASSLVGGEAFF
>TRBJ1-2|TRBV25-1
CASSEWDFTGYTF
>TRBJ1-2|TRBV30
CAWRRDRGDGYTF
>TRBJ2-6|TRBV5-4
CASSVSDTHSGANVLTF
>TRBJ1-5|TRBV7-2
CASSPWVRGENQPQHF
>TRBJ1-5|TRBV7-8
CASSLYGDYQPQHF
>TRBJ1-2|TRBV19
CASSIREGGFSNYGYTF
>TRBJ1-2|TRBV27
CASSSQTGVVYGYTF
>TRBJ1-1|TRBV27
CASSLAGNTEAFF
>TRBJ1-4|TRBV7-9
CASSLGQGNEKLFF
>TRBJ1-4|TRBV3-1/TRBV3-2
CASRDRGKNEKLFF
>TRBJ1-5|TRBV2
CASSVEGSRNQPQHF
>TRBJ2-4|TRBV7-9
CASSSIIQGTLNIQYF
>TRBJ2-1|TRBV11-2
CASSPLAGGRREQFF
>TRBJ2-3|TRBV3-1/TRBV3-2
CASSQVLGSTDTQYF
>TRBJ2-3|TRBV4-2
CASSRISGDTQYF
>TRBJ1-1|TRBV28
CASSAGQANTEAFF
>TRBJ2-1|TRBV6-5
CASISPGLADNEQFF
>TRBJ1-5|TRBV19
CASRALYRGNQPQHF
>TRBJ1-3|TRBV5-8
CASSSGFKRNTIYF
>TRBJ2-6|TRBV24-1
CATSERGPRSKSGANVLTF
>TRBJ1-1|TRBV19
CARGGRSTEAFF
>TRBJ2-1|TRBV5-1
CASSLEGHHNEQFF
>TRBJ1-2|TRBV6-5
CASIPSGPANYGYTF
>TRBJ2-5|TRBV6-5
CASSTDRGKLETQYF
>TRBJ2-3|TRBV19
CASSMSDTQYF
>TRBJ2-5|TRBV28
CASSLLRRETQYF
>TRBJ2-1|TRBV10-3
CAISDRGLANDNEQFF
>TRBJ1-5|TRBV6-1
CASSEVGQGSNQPQHF
>TRBJ2-7|TRBV4-3
CASSQGASDSYEQYF